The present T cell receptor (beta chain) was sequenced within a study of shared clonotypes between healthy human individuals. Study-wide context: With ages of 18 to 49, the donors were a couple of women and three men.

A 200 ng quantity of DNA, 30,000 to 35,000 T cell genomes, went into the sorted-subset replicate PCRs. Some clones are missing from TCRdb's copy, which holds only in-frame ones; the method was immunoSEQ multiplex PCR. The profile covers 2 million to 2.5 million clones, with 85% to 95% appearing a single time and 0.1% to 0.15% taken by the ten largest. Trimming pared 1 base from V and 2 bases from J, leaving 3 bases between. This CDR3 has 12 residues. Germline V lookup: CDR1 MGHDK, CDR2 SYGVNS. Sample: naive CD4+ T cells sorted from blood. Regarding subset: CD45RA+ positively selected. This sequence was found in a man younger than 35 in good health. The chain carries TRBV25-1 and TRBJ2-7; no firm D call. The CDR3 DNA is TGTGCCAGCAGTGAATCCACCTACGAGCAGTACTTC. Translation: CASSESTYEQYF.